Here is one T cell receptor beta chain with its context. What it binds is unknown. J gave up 7 bases and V 2 bases, and 9 bases lay outside the gene matches. CDR3 size: 16 residues. CDR1 is MNHEY, CDR2 SVGAGI, per germline. Everyone who donated was a healthy bone marrow donor. This specimen comes from a study of cytomegalovirus exposure and HLA in healthy donors. Study-wide results and limits: TCR beta sequences numbering around 15,000 were associated with HLA alleles at 0.05 false discovery rate in a later analysis. Some V segments, including TRBV6-2 and TRBV6-3, were excluded as indistinguishable.

The PCR had 60 Vbeta and 13 Jbeta primers. Source study methods: In a later analysis, of 80 million to 90 million unique beta chains, 9 million to 11 million appeared in at least two donors. Here immunoSEQ multiplex PCR was the method, and the copy in TCRdb shows in-frame clones only, minus some. D and trimming were read from the DNA, whereas the V and J calls and clone size are those reported in that table. The sample shows some 150,000 clones, 79% of them seen only once. The chain links TRBV6-5 to TRBJ2-2; 8 nucleotides agree with TRBD2. Material: PBMCs. The source is a human donor in good health. The CDR3 here is CASSYRVGTRSGELFF. CDR3 DNA: TGTGCCAGCAGTTACCGGGTGGGGACTAGGAGCGGGGAGCTGTTTTTT.